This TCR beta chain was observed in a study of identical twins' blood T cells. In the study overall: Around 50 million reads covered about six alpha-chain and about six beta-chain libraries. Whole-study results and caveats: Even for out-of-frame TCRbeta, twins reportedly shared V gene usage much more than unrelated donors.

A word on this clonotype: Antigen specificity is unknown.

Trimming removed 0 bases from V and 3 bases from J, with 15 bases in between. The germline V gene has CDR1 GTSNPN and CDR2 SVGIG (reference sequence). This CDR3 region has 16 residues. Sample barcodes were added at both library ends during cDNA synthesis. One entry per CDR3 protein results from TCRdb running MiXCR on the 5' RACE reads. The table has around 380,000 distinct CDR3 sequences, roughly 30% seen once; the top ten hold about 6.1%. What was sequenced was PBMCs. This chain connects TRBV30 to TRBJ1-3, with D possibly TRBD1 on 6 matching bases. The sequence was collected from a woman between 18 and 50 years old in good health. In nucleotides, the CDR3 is TGTGCCTGGAGTGTTGGGGGGGCGCTGAGTGGAAACACCATATATTTT. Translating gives CAWSVGGALSGNTIYF.